Following are 7 T cell receptor beta chains from one sample sequenced in a study of siplizumab effects on memory and regulatory T cells. Profiled with immunoSEQ multiplex PCR; TCRdb holds only in-frame clones, not every one. Counted here are approximately 110,000 clones, about 93% occurring once; the ten biggest clones make up 0.25% to 0.35%. What was sequenced was CD4+ T cells sorted from blood. The receptors were gathered from a human donor in good health.

This sequence joins TRBV9 and TRBJ2-1; 9 bases are shared with TRBD2. Looked up from germline, CDR1 is SGDLS and CDR2 is YYNGEE. The CDR3 loop spans 15 amino acids. V gave up 0 bases and J gave up 9 bases; unmatched junction bases: 7. CDR3 coding DNA: TGTGCCAGCAGCGTAGCGGCTAGCGGGGTGGGTGAGCAGTTCTTC. It yields the protein CASSVAASGVGEQFF.

V gene TRBV7-2 combines with J gene TRBJ1-6; 8 bases align to TRBD1. CDR3 length: 15 amino acids. Germline-derived CDR1 and CDR2 are SGHTA and FQGNSA. V lost 5 bases, J lost 8 bases, and 8 bases stayed unmatched. The CDR3, as DNA: TGTGCCAGCAGCCCGAGCAGGGGGCTGGATTCACCCCTCCACTTT. This translates into CASSPSRGLDSPLHF.

This clone was counted only a few times. The chain combines TRBV11-2 with TRBJ2-7, with no clear D. Germline V gene sequence: CDR1 SGHAT, CDR2 FQNNGV. There are 11 residues in the CDR3. V lost 4 bases, J lost 4 bases, and 5 bases lay in between. CDR3 nucleotides: TGTGCCAGCAGCTCCGCTTACGAGCAGTACTTC. The encoded protein is CASSSAYEQYF. Full variable domain (remainder filled in from reference TRBV11-2 and TRBJ2-7): EAGVAQSPRYKIIEKRQSVAFWCNPISGHATLYWYQQILGQGPKLLIQFQNNGVVDDSQLPKDRFSAERLKGVDSTLKIQPAKLEDSAVYLCASSSAYEQYFGPGTRLTVT.

The rearrangement joins TRBV4-1 to TRBJ1-1, with 7 bases matching TRBD1. The ends lost 0 bases at V and 0 bases at J; junction bases unmatched: 19. The CDR3 length is 21 residues. CDR1 and CDR2 (germline): MGHRA, YSYEKL. The CDR3 loop is CASSQDNRAFAAGGMNTEAFF. The CDR3, as DNA: TGCGCCAGCAGCCAAGATAATAGAGCGTTCGCGGCAGGGGGGATGAACACTGAAGCTTTCTTT.

The chain is built from TRBV7-9 and TRBJ2-5; D not resolved. V was pared by 5 bases and J by 2 bases, with 3 bases between. Germline loops: CDR1 SEHNR, CDR2 FQNEAQ (reference sequence). The CDR3 length is 11 residues. The CDR3 loop is CASSIQETQYF. The CDR3, as DNA: TGTGCCAGCAGCATACAAGAGACCCAGTACTTC.

CDR3 in DNA: TGTGCCAGCTCACCGGGACAGGGGGGCTACACCTTC. Residues: CASSPGQGGYTF. The V call is TRBV18, the J call TRBJ1-2; 10 bases map to TRBD1. Germline V gene lookup returns CDR1 KGHSH and CDR2 LQKENI. The CDR3 loop spans 12 amino acids. Trimming removed 3 bases from V and 8 bases from J; junction bases left unmatched: 0.

The V and J genes are TRBV6-1 and TRBJ1-2, with D unresolved. CDR1 and CDR2 (germline): MNHNS, SASEGT. Trimming left V 6 bases short and J 8 bases short, with 13 bases between. The CDR3 length is 12 residues. The CDR3 nucleotides are TGTGCCAGCAGCTTGGCCGGGTCGGGCTACACCTTC. The encoded protein is CASSLAGSGYTF.